Following are 30 T cell receptor beta chains from one sample sequenced in a study of cytomegalovirus exposure and HLA in healthy donors. PCR involved 60 Vbeta and 13 Jbeta primers. Only in-frame clones appear in the TCRdb table, and some are missing; sequencing was by immunoSEQ multiplex PCR. The table records some 98,000 clones, about 81% of them present only once. Sequencing was performed on PBMCs. The receptors originated from a man aged 40-50 years in good health and CMV-seronegative.

CDR3 sequence reads: CSVRGQVSAGELFF. The CDR3 bases are TGCAGCGTTCGAGGACAGGTATCAGCCGGGGAGCTGTTTTTT. V gene TRBV29-1 combines with J gene TRBJ2-2, with 7 bases aligning to TRBD1. The length of the CDR3 is 14 residues. Germline V gene sequence: CDR1 SQVTM, CDR2 ANQGSEA. V lost 5 bases, J lost 6 bases, and 9 bases stayed unmatched.

The rearrangement joins TRBV28 to TRBJ2-5; possibly TRBD2 for D (5 bases). Germline values: CDR1 MDHEN, CDR2 SYDVKM. The CDR3 loop spans 13 amino acids. Trimming pared 5 bases from V and 5 bases from J, leaving 12 bases between. The chain's CDR3 is CASSTLGRETQYF. The CDR3 DNA follows: TGTGCCAGCAGTACACTAGGTCGGGAGACCCAGTACTTC.

V gene TRBV10-1 combines with J gene TRBJ1-1; 12 bases line up with TRBD1. Germline assignment: CDR1 WNHNN and CDR2 SYGVQD (reference sequence). CDR3 size: 16 residues. The ends lost 9 bases at V and 4 bases at J; junction bases unmatched: 12. The chain's CDR3 is CARIRDRGPVGTEAFF. The DNA of the CDR3 is TGCGCCAGAATCCGGGACAGGGGGCCGGTGGGCACTGAAGCTTTCTTT.

The rearrangement links TRBV5-1 to TRBJ2-7, with 9 bases aligning to TRBD2. The germline gives CDR1 SGHRS, CDR2 YFSETQ. The CDR3 totals 16 residues. The V and J ends lost 6 bases and 6 bases, in that order; junction bases with no gene match: 16. The CDR3 DNA sequence: TGCGCCAGCACCTTCGAGGGACTAGCTCCTGCCAGCGAGCAGTACTTC. It codes for CASTFEGLAPASEQYF.

This rearrangement joins TRBV19 to TRBJ2-3; 8 bases fit TRBD2. Germline V gives CDR1 LNHDA, CDR2 SQIVND (reference sequence). The CDR3 contains 16 residues. Losses at the gene ends were 3 bases for V and 1 base for J; bases not matched to a gene: 6. The CDR3 spells CASSITSGGGTDTQYF. The CDR3 coding sequence is TGTGCCAGTAGTATTACTTCGGGGGGGGGCACAGATACGCAGTATTTT.

The J gene is TRBJ2-1, the V gene TRBV19; 8 nucleotides align to TRBD2. Germline V gene data show CDR1 as LNHDA and CDR2 as SQIVND (reference sequence). V was pared by 6 bases and J by 2 bases, with 9 bases of the junction left unmatched. The CDR3 extends over 16 amino acids. CDR3 DNA: TGTGCCAGTAGGGGGGGGACACTAGCGGCCTACAATGAGCAGTTCTTC. Translated: CASRGGTLAAYNEQFF. Variable domain in full (rest from reference TRBV19 and TRBJ2-1): DGGITQSPKYLFRKEGQNVTLSCEQNLNHDAMYWYRQDPGQGLRLIYYSQIVNDFQKGDIAEGYSVSREKKESFPLTVTSAQKNPTAFYLCASRGGTLAAYNEQFFGPGTRLTVL.

A single count supports this clone. V usage is TRBV10-2 and J usage is TRBJ2-5, with a weak D call TRBD2 (5 bases). The CDR3 is made up of 15 amino acids. Germline CDR1 is WSHSY and CDR2 is SAAADI. V was shortened by 3 bases and J by 4 bases, with 15 bases between the two germline ends. CDR3 in DNA: TGCGCCAGCAGTGACGGGTCCGGGGTGGGAGAGACCCAGTACTTC. Residues: CASSDGSGVGETQYF.

This chain connects TRBV18 to TRBJ1-1; D not certain. In germline, CDR1 is KGHSH, CDR2 LQKENI. The CDR3 covers 13 residues. V was cut by 3 bases and J by 7 bases, with 12 bases left in between. The CDR3 coding sequence is TGTGCCAGCTCACCGAATCTTGGCAGTGAAGCTTTCTTT. Translating it yields CASSPNLGSEAFF.

The genes are TRBV5-1 and TRBJ1-1, with 12 bases that match TRBD1. This CDR3 region has 16 residues. From germline, CDR1 is SGHRS and CDR2 YFSETQ. V was pared by 4 bases and J by 3 bases, with 7 bases of the junction left unmatched. The CDR3 loop is CASSIGTGGADTEAFF. In DNA, the CDR3 is TGCGCCAGCAGCATCGGGACAGGGGGCGCGGACACTGAAGCTTTCTTT.

V gene TRBV5-1 combines with J gene TRBJ1-4; D is possibly TRBD1 (5 bases). The ends were cut back, 4 bases at V and 8 bases at J, with 18 bases in the middle. CDR3 length: 15 amino acids. CDR1 is SGHRS, CDR2 YFSETQ, per germline. CDR3 amino acids: CASSPAARGDEKLFF. CDR3 DNA: TGCGCCAGCAGCCCAGCCGCGCGGGGCGACGAAAAACTGTTTTTT. Based on the CDR3 plus reference TRBV5-1 and TRBJ1-4, the full variable domain is KAGVTQTPRYLIKTRGQQVTLSCSPISGHRSVSWYQQTPGQGLQFLFEYFSETQRNKGNFPGRFSGRQFSNSRSEMNVSTLELGDSALYLCASSPAARGDEKLFFGSGTQLSVL.

The genes are TRBV21-1 and TRBJ1-1; the table calls TRBD1, which could not be checked here. TRBV21-1 is a pseudogene locus. This CDR3 comprises 16 residues. For the CDR3, the DNA is TGTGCCAGCAGCAAAACCCCGACAGGCAAGAGCACTGAAGCTTTCTTT. Protein sequence: CASSKTPTGKSTEAFF.

The genes are TRBV10-3 and TRBJ1-2; perhaps TRBD1 as D (5 bases). Germline V CDR1 and CDR2: ENHRY, SYGVKD. Trimming pared 4 bases from V and 7 bases from J, leaving 10 bases between. The CDR3 runs 12 residues. The CDR3 sequence: CAISAGSGGYTF. The CDR3 DNA is TGTGCCATCAGTGCAGGGTCGGGTGGCTACACCTTC.

This chain links TRBV4-1 with TRBJ2-2; D is uncertain. The CDR3 has 17 amino acids. In germline, CDR1 is MGHRA, CDR2 YSYEKL. The V gene lost 2 bases and the J gene lost 0 bases, with 13 bases spanning the gap. The DNA for the CDR3 is TGCGCCAGCAGCCAACACCAGATGATGGCGAACACCGGGGAGCTGTTTTTT. This codes for CASSQHQMMANTGELFF.

The gene calls are TRBV7-6 and TRBJ1-4; weak D call: TRBD1 (6 bases). The germline V and J ends were trimmed by 1 base and 5 bases, with 11 bases remaining between them. The CDR3 is 15 residues long. Germline V gives CDR1 SGHVS, CDR2 FNYEAQ. The CDR3 nucleotides read TGTGCCAGCAGCTTAGGTACAGGGACGAATGAAAAACTGTTTTTT. Translated, it gives CASSLGTGTNEKLFF.

This clone was picked up one time. The J gene is TRBJ1-1, the V gene TRBV5-1; unclear D gene. The CDR3 is 14 residues long. Germline V lookup: CDR1 SGHRS, CDR2 YFSETQ. V shed 7 bases and J shed 0 bases, with 13 bases lying between them. CDR3 sequence: CASRRAGMNTEAFF. The CDR3 nucleotides are TGCGCCAGCCGGCGGGCGGGGATGAACACTGAAGCTTTCTTT. Drawing the rest from reference TRBV5-1 and TRBJ1-1, the complete variable domain is KAGVTQTPRYLIKTRGQQVTLSCSPISGHRSVSWYQQTPGQGLQFLFEYFSETQRNKGNFPGRFSGRQFSNSRSEMNVSTLELGDSALYLCASRRAGMNTEAFFGQGTRLTVV.

The chain carries TRBV28 and TRBJ2-7; D might be TRBD1 (6 bases). Germline CDR1 and CDR2: MDHEN and SYDVKM. The V gene lost 5 bases and the J gene lost 2 bases, with 19 bases spanning the gap. This CDR3 has 16 amino acids. CDR3 protein: CASSPVPGTTPYEQYF. The CDR3 region has the DNA TGTGCCAGCAGTCCGGTCCCCGGGACAACCCCCTACGAGCAGTACTTC.

The chain combines TRBV11-2 with TRBJ2-5, with TRBD1 as a possible D gene (5 bases). The closer fit of TRBJ2-7 to the DNA end suggests the J call may be wrong. This CDR3 has 15 residues. Germline CDR1 and CDR2: SGHAT and FQNNGV. CDR3 loop: CASSLVDAGPYEQYF. DNA of the CDR3: TGTGCCAGCAGCTTAGTGGATGCAGGGCCCTACGAGCAGTACTTC.

CDR3 in DNA: TGTGCCAGCAGATTCTCCGACAGAGTTCGCAATGAGCAGTTCTTC. Its translation: CASRFSDRVRNEQFF. This chain uses TRBV27 with TRBJ2-1; D might be TRBD1 (5 bases). The CDR3 length is 15 residues. Deletions cut 6 bases from V and 6 bases from J, with 18 bases between. Germline CDR1 reads MNHEY; CDR2 reads SMNVEV (reference sequence).

J is TRBJ1-1 and V is TRBV7-9; 8 bases agree with TRBD1. Germline V gives CDR1 SEHNR, CDR2 FQNEAQ (reference sequence). V trimming: 4 bases; J trimming: 5 bases; junction bases outside the gene matches: 6. The CDR3 totals 14 residues. The CDR3, as DNA: TGTGCCAGCAGCTCCGGACAGGGTTGGACTGAAGCTTTCTTT. Its protein product is CASSSGQGWTEAFF.

The genes are TRBV20-1 and TRBJ2-1; D is unresolved. Germline CDR1 and CDR2: DFQATT and SNEGSKA (reference sequence). V dropped 3 bases and J dropped 6 bases, with 6 bases sitting between them. The length of the CDR3 is 11 residues. In DNA form, the CDR3 reads TGCAGTGCTAGTACTTCCAATGAGCAGTTCTTC. Amino acids: CSASTSNEQFF.

This chain connects TRBV7-2 to TRBJ2-7; no reliable D call. Germline values: CDR1 SGHTA, CDR2 FQGNSA. Trimming shortened V by 1 base and J by 3 bases, and 10 bases separated the two germline ends. This CDR3 contains 14 residues. CDR3 region: CASSLVYTHYEQYF. The CDR3 DNA reads TGTGCCAGCAGCTTAGTGTACACCCACTACGAGCAGTACTTC.

This chain uses TRBV6-5 with TRBJ2-4; maybe TRBD1 (6 bases). From germline, CDR1 is MNHEY and CDR2 SVGAGI. CDR3 length: 16 residues. V dropped 2 bases and J dropped 6 bases, with 17 bases sitting between them. CDR3: CASSYGQTAQGNIQYF. CDR3 bases: TGTGCCAGCAGTTACGGACAGACCGCACAAGGAAACATTCAGTACTTC.

The chain combines TRBV11-2 with TRBJ2-1, with D possibly TRBD2 on 5 matching bases. V shed 0 bases and J shed 2 bases, with 8 bases lying between them. CDR1 is SGHAT, CDR2 FQNNGV, per germline. The CDR3 runs to 15 residues. The CDR3 loop is CASSLDAGTYNEQFF. CDR3 DNA: TGTGCCAGCAGCTTAGATGCCGGGACCTACAATGAGCAGTTCTTC.

This chain connects TRBV30 to TRBJ1-2; 7 bases agree with TRBD1. This CDR3 spans 12 amino acids. V shed 5 bases and J 7 bases; nucleotides not matched to a gene: 7. CDR1 is GTSNPN and CDR2 is SVGIG in the germline V gene (reference sequence). The CDR3 loop is CAWSDRVGGYTF. The CDR3 DNA reads TGTGCCTGGTCCGACAGGGTGGGTGGCTACACCTTC.

The genes are TRBV18 and TRBJ1-1, with D maybe TRBD1 (6 bases). Per the germline V gene, CDR1 is KGHSH and CDR2 is LQKENI. V was cut by 1 base and J by 3 bases, with 15 bases left in between. The CDR3 loop spans 16 amino acids. The CDR3 DNA follows: TGTGCCAGCTCACCACTTAGGGTGGGGGCGCACACTGAAGCTTTCTTT. It is translated as CASSPLRVGAHTEAFF.

This rearrangement joins TRBV5-6 to TRBJ1-5, with 9 nucleotides matching TRBD1. Germline CDR1 is SGHDT and CDR2 is YYEEEE. The CDR3 length is 16 residues. The V gene end was trimmed by 4 bases and the J gene end by 1 base; junction bases not matched to a gene: 6. CDR3 DNA: TGTGCCAGCAGCCAACAGGGGGCTACAAGCAATCAGCCCCAGCATTTT. Protein product: CASSQQGATSNQPQHF.

This chain connects TRBV2 to TRBJ2-1; TRBD2 matches at 9 bases. Germline lookup yields CDR1 SNHLY and CDR2 FYNNEI. Germline trimming cut 6 bases from V and 10 bases from J; bases unmatched to any gene: 13. CDR3 length: 15 residues. The CDR3 region has the DNA TGTGCCAGCAGCCTCGGGACTAGCCAATTGTTGGAGCAGTTCTTC. Translated: CASSLGTSQLLEQFF.

The V and J genes are TRBV5-1 and TRBJ2-7; perhaps TRBD2 as D (5 bases). Germline V gene data show CDR1 as SGHRS and CDR2 as YFSETQ. There are 12 residues in the CDR3. The germline V and J ends were trimmed by 4 bases and 5 bases, with 10 bases remaining between them. The CDR3 loop reads CASSTGEHEQYF. The CDR3, as DNA: TGCGCCAGCAGCACCGGGGAACACGAGCAGTACTTC.

Only one count was recorded for this clone. This rearrangement joins TRBV2 to TRBJ2-7, with TRBD2 identical over 7 bases. This CDR3 is built from 13 residues. CDR1 SNHLY and CDR2 FYNNEI come from the germline V gene. Losses at the gene ends were 4 bases for V and 6 bases for J; bases not matched to a gene: 6. The CDR3 spells CASSVGGGVEQYF. The CDR3 DNA reads as TGTGCCAGCAGTGTCGGGGGAGGGGTCGAGCAGTACTTC.

The chain combines TRBV2 with TRBJ1-1; D gene unclear. The V end lost 7 bases, the J end lost 1 base, and 10 bases lay between the germline ends. CDR3 length: 13 residues. Per the germline V gene, CDR1 is SNHLY and CDR2 is FYNNEI. CDR3 DNA: TGTGCCAGCACCGACACCTCGAACACTGAAGCTTTCTTT. As protein: CASTDTSNTEAFF.